The rows below give T cell receptor beta chains drawn from one sample of a study of tumor-infiltrating lymphocytes in primary liver carcinoma. TCRdb re-analysed the multiplex PCR reads in MiXCR, keeping a single row per CDR3 protein. Found here are about 120,000 distinct CDR3 sequences, around 70% of them singletons; the top ten hold 7.5% to 10%. The source material was tumor-adjacent normal liver tissue. Receptors originate from a woman aged 60-75 years with primary liver carcinoma and hepatitis B virus infection. Both conserved end residues are trimmed from each CDR3. Size is stated for part of the rows, as once, few or many counts, or as a class when the clone is expanded.

few	TRBV11-2	ASSLLRIPYEQY
NA	TRBV11-2	ASSLDRVRNSPLQ
NA	TRBV29-1	SVNGSAAGGSGTQY
NA	TRBV18	ASLKGATNERLF
many	TRBV30	AWSPSRDGQIRRNEQF
NA	TRBV11-1	ASSARIGTPGANVLT
once	TRBV5-1	ASSQDSGRYQH
few	TRBV5-1	ASSRRGERETQY
NA	TRBV29-1	SIKGVIPYEQY
NA	TRBV29-1	SVKLDRYNGQF
many	TRBV7-8	ASSPVPRNTEAF
many	TRBV30	AWSSGDYEQY
once	TRBV4-2	ASSPVVEGAYTQY
many	TRBV30	AWSKGGHQETQY
NA	TRBV6-1	ASSPCLAGGSYEHY
NA	TRBV28	ASSFVSGRAGANVLT
many	TRBV2	ASNLLEDSTAYYEQY
many	TRBV12-3/TRBV12-4	ASSFQFSGNTIY
NA	TRBV11-2	ASSQTLAGGDEQF
NA	TRBV12-3/TRBV12-4	ASSPGGYRGTMVKNIQY
NA	TRBV11-2	ASSFTGGGETKY
many	TRBV5-4	ASSQSTGDETQY
NA	TRBV5-1	ASSATTYQETQY
few	TRBV25-1	ASSEYKGGFYEQY
NA	TRBV4-1	ASSQVAGRDEQY
NA	TRBV5-4	ASSPPAGTGDEQF
NA	TRBV28	ASGPTDSETQY
NA	TRBV6-1	TSRELGGRAPDTQC
NA	TRBV5-4	TSSPWTNSEQY
many	TRBV28	ASINTNNYGYT
NA	TRBV12-3/TRBV12-4	ACSLGSNNYGYT
NA	TRBV4-1	FSSPRVRGTGAF
NA	TRBV14	TSSQLGGTGLGEQF
medium-sized	TRBV11-2	ASSLDLLASGYT
NA	TRBV4-2	TSSQEGGLVASSI
NA	TRBV28	ASGVTINTRELF
once	TRBV11-2	ASSFTLLGSSYNEQF
many	TRBV30	AWSRGGGETQY
few	TRBV11-2	VSSLMGFGNYGYT
NA	TRBV6-1	ASNRGGLLNQPQH
NA	TRBV11-1	ASSSKAYKQF
many	TRBV28	ASSPSGTNYGYT
many	TRBV5-4	ASSLALDRGSRNEQF
NA	TRBV5-4	ASSPRTGDTEAF
NA	TRBV7-9	ASSPHRPKHPDTQY
NA	TRBV11-2	ASTFTPLRSSYNEHF
NA	TRBV11-2	ASSFDTTNEKLL
NA	TRBV28	ASRLRGHGYT
NA	TRBV7-3	ASSQDRASGELF
many	TRBV29-1	SVDAGTTDTQY
NA	TRBV12-3/TRBV12-4	ASRRTSGISEQY
NA	TRBV4-1	ASSQSTGGSYNEQF